A single sample is the source of the 7 T cell receptor beta chains below, sequenced in a study of T-cell reconstitution after alpha-beta-depleted transplantation in children. During its preparation, the TCRbeta library received unique molecular identifiers. TCRdb called the PCR reads again in MiXCR, with one record for every CDR3 protein. The repertoire has about 70,000 distinct CDR3 sequences, under 13% of them found once; the top ten carry roughly 13%. This specimen was PBMCs, taken before TCRalphabeta/CD19-depleted stem cell transplant. The receptors were sampled from a boy aged 10-17 years with acute myeloid leukemia, due to receive a stem cell transplant.

This clonotype was picked up one time. The chain recombines TRBV9 with TRBJ2-2; D not resolved. The CDR3 contains 15 residues. V shed 0 bases and J shed 5 bases, with 11 bases lying between them. The V gene's germline CDR1 is SGDLS and CDR2 YYNGEE. CDR3 loop: CASSVGVLPTGELFF. The CDR3 nucleotides are TGTGCCAGCAGCGTAGGCGTCCTCCCGACCGGGGAGCTGTTTTTT.

The rearrangement joins TRBV27 to TRBJ2-5, with 12 bases that match TRBD2. This CDR3 has 17 residues. The germline gives CDR1 MNHEY, CDR2 SMNVEV (reference sequence). V was pared by 6 bases and J by 0 bases, with 8 bases of the junction left unmatched. The CDR3 protein is CASRRAGLAGNQETQYF. CDR3 DNA sequence: TGTGCCAGCAGGAGGGCGGGACTAGCGGGTAACCAAGAGACCCAGTACTTC.

This clonotype was observed at least ten times. This chain joins TRBV24-1 and TRBJ2-1; D not certain. Trimming stripped 2 bases from V and 10 bases from J, with 5 bases between. Germline V gene data show CDR1 as KGHDR and CDR2 as SFDVKD. This CDR3 comprises 11 residues. The CDR3, as DNA: TGTGCCACCAGTGATTATGGGGAGCAGTTCTTC. Its protein is CATSDYGEQFF.

This clonotype came up many times. The chain employs TRBV19 and TRBJ2-7; 7 nucleotides agree with TRBD2. Unmatched junction bases numbered 4, after V lost 5 bases and J lost 3 bases. CDR1 is LNHDA and CDR2 is SQIVND in the germline V gene (reference sequence). This CDR3 is 13 amino acids long. CDR3 residues: CASSHGGGYEQYF. The CDR3 DNA is TGTGCCAGTAGTCACGGCGGGGGCTACGAGCAGTACTTC.

This clonotype was seen at least ten times. The CDR3 DNA is TGTGCCAGCAGTCACCGTCCCGGGACGATAGAGACACCCCTCCACTTT. The encoded protein is CASSHRPGTIETPLHF. V and J are TRBV12-3 or TRBV12-4 and TRBJ1-6; perhaps TRBD1 as D (5 bases). Deletions cut 5 bases from V and 11 bases from J, with 22 bases between. The CDR3 contains 16 residues.

Only a few counts were recorded for this clonotype. This sequence joins TRBV9 and TRBJ1-2; D is unresolved. The CDR3 contains 12 residues. V lost 0 bases and J lost 2, with 2 bases in between. The germline CDR1 and CDR2 sequences are SGDLS and YYNGEE. The DNA of the CDR3 is TGTGCCAGCAGCGTAGGGAACTATGGCTACACCTTC. This sequence encodes CASSVGNYGYTF.

The sample holds many counts of this clonotype. The chain couples TRBV12-3 or TRBV12-4 to TRBJ2-1; tentative D call: TRBD1 (5 bases). Deletions cut 5 bases from V and 7 bases from J, with 15 bases between. The CDR3 totals 14 residues. The CDR3, as DNA: TGTGCCAGCAGTCCCTCAGGGCATGGGAATGAGCAGTTCTTC. Its translation: CASSPSGHGNEQFF.